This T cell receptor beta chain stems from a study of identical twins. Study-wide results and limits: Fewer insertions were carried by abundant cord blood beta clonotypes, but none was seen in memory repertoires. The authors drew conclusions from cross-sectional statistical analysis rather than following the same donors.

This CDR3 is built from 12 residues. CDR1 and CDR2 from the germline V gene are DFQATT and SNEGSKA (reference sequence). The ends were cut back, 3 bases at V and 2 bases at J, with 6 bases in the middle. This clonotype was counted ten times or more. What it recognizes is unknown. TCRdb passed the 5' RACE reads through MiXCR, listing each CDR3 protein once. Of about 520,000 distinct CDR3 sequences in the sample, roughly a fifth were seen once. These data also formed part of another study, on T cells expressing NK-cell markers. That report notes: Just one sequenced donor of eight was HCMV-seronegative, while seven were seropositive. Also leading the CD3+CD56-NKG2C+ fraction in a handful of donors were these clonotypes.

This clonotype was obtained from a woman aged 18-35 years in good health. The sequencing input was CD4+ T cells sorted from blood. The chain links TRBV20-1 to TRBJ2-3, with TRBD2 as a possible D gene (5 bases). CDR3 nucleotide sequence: TGCAGTGCTAGCGGGAACACAGATACGCAGTATTTT. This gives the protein CSASGNTDTQYF.